The clone carrying this TCR beta chain was detected once. In the original analysis: Researchers report that nucleated cell counts were estimated from reference gene primer amplification. The repertoire was sequenced with immunoSEQ multiplex PCR; TCRdb's copy has only in-frame clones and lacks some. That table is the source of V, J and clone size, and D and trimming were worked out from the DNA. The sample gives fewer than 350,000 clones, approximately 88% of which show up once; 1.6% is in the top ten. This entry is derived from a study of blood T cell repertoires in COVID-19. Overall study: T cells, B-cell-depleted T cells, or PBMCs supplied cDNA or gDNA.

V was cut by 0 bases and J by 6 bases, with 10 bases left in between. Per germline, CDR1 SGHRS and CDR2 YFSETQ. CDR3 length: 15 residues. The chain carries TRBV5-1 and TRBJ1-6; D perhaps matches TRBD1 (5 bases). Input material: peripheral blood. The sequence came from a woman aged 25 to 39 with COVID-19, enrolled during active disease. Here the CDR3 DNA reads TGCGCCAGCAGCTTGGCCGGGGGTCCTAATTCACCCCTCCACTTT. This translates into CASSLAGGPNSPLHF.